These 10 T cell receptor beta chains were sequenced from one sample in a study of shared clonotypes between healthy human individuals. Generated by immunoSEQ multiplex PCR, the TCRdb table keeps only in-frame clones and is missing some. The sample carries about a million clones, about 80% recorded once. The sample was memory CD4+ T cells sorted from blood. Noted subset: CD45RA-negative fraction. The receptors originated from a man younger than 30 in good health.

The chain uses TRBV28 and TRBJ1-6; TRBD1 matches at 11 bases. Per the germline V gene, CDR1 is MDHEN and CDR2 is SYDVKM. Germline trimming cut 8 bases from V and 9 bases from J; bases unmatched to any gene: 9. There are 15 residues in the CDR3. For the CDR3, the DNA is TGTGCCAGCTCTACGGGACAGGGGGTTTTTTCACCCCTCCACTTT. This gives the protein CASSTGQGVFSPLHF.

In its sample, this clone was seen once. This chain uses TRBV7-2 with TRBJ1-2; perhaps TRBD1 as D (5 bases). The CDR3 totals 17 residues. V lost 7 bases to trimming and J lost 1 base, with 22 bases between them. CDR1 is SGHTA, CDR2 FQGNSA, per germline. This chain's CDR3 is CASTFSGHQRSNYGYTF. CDR3 DNA: TGTGCCAGCACCTTCTCCGGACACCAACGGAGTAACTATGGCTACACCTTC.

The genes are TRBV28 and TRBJ1-5; D is unclear. The CDR3 covers 15 residues. CDR1 MDHEN and CDR2 SYDVKM come from the germline V gene. V was trimmed by 5 bases and J by 6 bases, leaving 17 bases between them. The CDR3 nucleotides are TGTGCCAGCAGTGTGGTTGGGGTCCAGAGTCAGCCCCAGCATTTT. Its protein is CASSVVGVQSQPQHF.

V and J are TRBV29-1 and TRBJ2-2; D is unclear. CDR3 size: 11 residues. The germline gives CDR1 SQVTM, CDR2 ANQGSEA. Trimming pared 7 bases from V and 3 bases from J, leaving 6 bases between. For the CDR3, the DNA is TGCAGCGGGACCGACACCGGGGAGCTGTTTTTT. Protein product: CSGTDTGELFF.

The rearrangement joins TRBV10-3 to TRBJ2-2; 14 positions match TRBD2. This CDR3 is built from 18 residues. V shed 3 bases and J 3 bases; nucleotides not matched to a gene: 6. The germline V gene has CDR1 ENHRY and CDR2 SYGVKD. The CDR3 spells CAISETGTSGSDTGELFF. In nucleotides, the CDR3 is TGTGCCATCAGTGAAACCGGGACTAGCGGGAGTGACACCGGGGAGCTGTTTTTT.

This clone was seen just once. V and J are TRBV30 and TRBJ1-4; TRBD1 is a possible D gene (5 bases). The V gene's germline CDR1 is GTSNPN and CDR2 SVGIG (reference sequence). CDR3 length: 12 residues. CDR3 DNA: TGTGCGTGGGGGGGGTCTAATGAAAAACTGTTTTTT. It yields the protein CAWGGSNEKLFF.

J is TRBJ2-1 and V is TRBV2; the D gene is possibly TRBD2 (7 bases). The germline V and J ends were trimmed by 7 bases and 5 bases, with 15 bases remaining between them. The V gene's germline CDR1 is SNHLY and CDR2 FYNNEI. This CDR3 is built from 14 residues. This CDR3 is CASKGEGGNNEQFF. The CDR3 region has the DNA TGTGCCAGCAAGGGGGAGGGCGGGAACAATGAGCAGTTCTTC.

The chain joins TRBV7-6 to TRBJ2-2; TRBD1 matches at 7 bases. Germline V gene sequence: CDR1 SGHVS, CDR2 FNYEAQ. The V gene end was trimmed by 5 bases and the J gene end by 1 base; junction bases not matched to a gene: 4. CDR3 length: 15 amino acids. Here the CDR3 reads CASSRRTGNTGELFF. The CDR3 region has the DNA TGTGCCAGCAGCCGACGGACAGGGAACACCGGGGAGCTGTTTTTT.

Here the CDR3 DNA reads TGTGCCAGCAGCTGGCCGGCGGGGGCCCTAGAGACCCAGTACTTC. Protein: CASSWPAGALETQYF. This rearrangement joins TRBV7-8 to TRBJ2-5; possibly TRBD2 for D (7 bases). Germline lookup yields CDR1 SGHVS and CDR2 FQNEAQ. The CDR3 has 15 amino acids. Deletions cut 4 bases from V and 4 bases from J, with 16 bases between.

The chain is built from TRBV4-1 and TRBJ2-3, with D tentatively TRBD2 (5 bases). There are 16 residues in the CDR3. V was shortened by 3 bases and J by 4 bases, with 17 bases between the two germline ends. Germline CDR1 and CDR2: MGHRA and YSYEKL. CDR3 DNA: TGCGCCAGCAGCCACCCGGCGCTAGCTGTCGCAGATACGCAGTATTTT. Its protein is CASSHPALAVADTQYF.